This T cell receptor beta chain derives from a study of T cell responses to AZD1222 COVID-19 vaccine. Study-level findings and limits: Vaccination with two AZD1222 doses was followed by a rise in Spike-specific TCR breadth and depth. The span of vaccine-associated CD4 TCRs extended across spike, with dominance at 160-218 and 743-854. Among the donors, most were white British and more were female, and clonal diversity was possibly underestimated. In the spike-specific TCR repertoire, nearly half reportedly target unmutated variant regions.

Method: immunoSEQ multiplex PCR; TCRdb's copy keeps in-frame clones and lacks some. The sample table includes about 140,000 clones. CDR1 MNHEY and CDR2 SVGAGI come from the germline V gene. V was trimmed by 2 bases and J by 6 bases, leaving 5 bases between them. The CDR3 loop spans 12 amino acids. Details on this clone: What it binds is not known.

The receptor's source is an adult in good health. The sequenced sample was peripheral blood. The gene calls are TRBV6-5 and TRBJ1-5; D gene ambiguous. The CDR3 DNA reads TGTGCCAGCAGTTACCTTCGTCAGCCCCAGCATTTT. Protein sequence: CASSYLRQPQHF.